This T cell receptor beta chain was retrieved from a study of T cells after yellow fever vaccination. Findings and caveats of the study: Re-detected after boosting: most primary clones, almost 97% of CD4 and about 89% of CD8. Contaminating bulk clonotypes could be abundant in FACS-sorted repertoires.

Comments on this clonotype: The antigen is not known.

This CDR3 comprises 13 residues. Trimming at V came to 10 bases and at J to 8 bases, leaving 12 bases not matched to a gene. The germline gives CDR1 MNHNY, CDR2 SVGAGI (reference sequence). 5'RACE template switching added a universal primer site and UMIs to TCR cDNA. TCRdb recomputed calls from the 5' RACE reads with MiXCR, one row per CDR3 protein. This sample carries some 500,000 distinct CDR3 sequences, about 13% of them seen once, and the ten largest clones take roughly an eighth. The sequence was obtained from a man aged 30 to 39 who received the YFV17D yellow fever vaccine. The chain employs TRBV6-6 and TRBJ2-3, with 7 bases that match TRBD2. Sequences were derived from PBMCs, sampled on the day of the yellow fever booster vaccination. As DNA, the CDR3 is TGTGCCACGGAAGCGGGAATAATTGGTACGCAGTATTTT. This translates into CATEAGIIGTQYF.